One T cell receptor (beta chain) is described in this entry. The data were produced by immunoSEQ multiplex PCR, yet TCRdb's version contains in-frame clones alone and is incomplete. Of more than 95,000 clones in the sample, roughly 87% were seen once. Germline V gene sequence: CDR1 SGHAT, CDR2 FQNNGV. V was shortened by 5 bases and J by 1 base, with 8 bases between the two germline ends. The CDR3 totals 14 residues. The data originate from a study of blood T cell repertoires in COVID-19. V and J are TRBV11-2 and TRBJ2-2, with D perhaps matching TRBD1 (6 bases). Sample: peripheral blood. This clonotype originated in a man in his fifties or sixties with acute or convalescent COVID-19. The CDR3 coding sequence is TGTGCCAGCAGCCCGACAGGGAACACCGGGGAGCTGTTTTTT. Its translation: CASSPTGNTGELFF.